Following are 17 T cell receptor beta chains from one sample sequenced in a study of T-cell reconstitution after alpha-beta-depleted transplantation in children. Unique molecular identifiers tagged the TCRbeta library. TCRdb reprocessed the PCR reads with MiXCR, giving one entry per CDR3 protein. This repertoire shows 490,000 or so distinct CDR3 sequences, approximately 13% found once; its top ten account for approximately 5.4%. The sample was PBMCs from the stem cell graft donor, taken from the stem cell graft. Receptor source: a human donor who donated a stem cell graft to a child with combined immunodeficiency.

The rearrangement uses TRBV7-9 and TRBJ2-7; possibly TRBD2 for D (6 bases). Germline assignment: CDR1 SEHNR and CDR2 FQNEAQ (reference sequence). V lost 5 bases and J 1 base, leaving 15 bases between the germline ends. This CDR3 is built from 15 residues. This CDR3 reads CASSASGDWSYEQYF. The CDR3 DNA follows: TGTGCCAGCAGCGCCTCGGGAGATTGGTCCTACGAGCAGTACTTC.

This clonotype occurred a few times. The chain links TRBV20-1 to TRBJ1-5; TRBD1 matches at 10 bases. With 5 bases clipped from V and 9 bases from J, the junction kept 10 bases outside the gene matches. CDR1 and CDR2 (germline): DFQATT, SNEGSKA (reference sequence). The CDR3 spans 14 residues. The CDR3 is CSAEGQGMPTPQHF. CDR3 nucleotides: TGCAGTGCTGAGGGACAGGGGATGCCCACGCCCCAGCATTTT.

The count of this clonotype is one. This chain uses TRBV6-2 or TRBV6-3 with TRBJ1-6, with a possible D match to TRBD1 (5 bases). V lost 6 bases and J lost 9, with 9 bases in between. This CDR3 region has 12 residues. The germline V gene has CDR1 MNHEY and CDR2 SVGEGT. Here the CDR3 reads CASRDSGSPLHF. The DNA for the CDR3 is TGTGCCAGCAGAGACAGTGGTTCACCCCTCCACTTT.

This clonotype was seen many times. This CDR3 reads CASSLGGTGYTF. The CDR3 region has the DNA TGTGCCAGCAGCTTAGGGGGAACCGGCTACACCTTC. This chain joins TRBV7-2 and TRBJ1-2; no clear D. The germline CDR1 and CDR2 sequences are SGHTA and FQGNSA. V shed 1 base and J shed 8 bases, with 8 bases lying between them. The CDR3 is 12 amino acids.

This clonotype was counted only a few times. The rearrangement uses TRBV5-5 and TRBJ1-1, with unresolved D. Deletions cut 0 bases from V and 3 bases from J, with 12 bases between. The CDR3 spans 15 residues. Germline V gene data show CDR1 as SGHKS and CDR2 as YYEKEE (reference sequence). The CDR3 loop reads CASSLVAHGDTEAFF. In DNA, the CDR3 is TGTGCCAGCAGCTTGGTCGCGCATGGGGACACTGAAGCTTTCTTT. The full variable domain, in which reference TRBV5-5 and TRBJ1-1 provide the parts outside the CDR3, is DAGVTQSPTHLIKTRGQQVTLRCSPISGHKSVSWYQQVLGQGPQFIFQYYEKEERGRGNFPDRFSARQFPNYSSELNVNALLLGDSALYLCASSLVAHGDTEAFFGQGTRLTVV.

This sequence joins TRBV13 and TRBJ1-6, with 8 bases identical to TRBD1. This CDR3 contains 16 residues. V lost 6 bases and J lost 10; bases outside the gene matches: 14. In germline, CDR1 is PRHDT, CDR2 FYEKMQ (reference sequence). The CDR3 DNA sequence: TGTGCCAGCAGGGCCCAGGGGGCCCGGATCGGATCACCCCTCCACTTT. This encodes CASRAQGARIGSPLHF.

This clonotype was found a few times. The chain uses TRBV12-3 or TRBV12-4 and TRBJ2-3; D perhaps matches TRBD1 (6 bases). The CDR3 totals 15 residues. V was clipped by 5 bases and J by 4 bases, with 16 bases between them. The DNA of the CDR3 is TGTGCCAGCAGTCACACGAGGGGGTTCGCAGATACGCAGTATTTT. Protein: CASSHTRGFADTQYF.

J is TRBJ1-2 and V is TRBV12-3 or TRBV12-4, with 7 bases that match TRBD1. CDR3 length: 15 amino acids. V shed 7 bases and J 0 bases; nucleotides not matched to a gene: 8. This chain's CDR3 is CASTSGQATNYGYTF. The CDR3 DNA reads TGTGCCAGCACCTCCGGACAGGCGACTAACTATGGCTACACCTTC.

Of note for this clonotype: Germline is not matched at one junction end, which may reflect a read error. CDR3 sequence reads: CASSHRGEVGFSSNEQFF. DNA of the CDR3: TGTGCCAGCAGCCACCGAGGGGAAGTCGGGTTTTCCTCCAATGAGCAGTTCTTC. This rearrangement joins TRBV4-2 to TRBJ2-1; either TRBD1 or TRBD2 may supply D (5 bases each). The germline V gene has CDR1 LGHNA and CDR2 YNFKEQ. This CDR3 contains 18 residues.

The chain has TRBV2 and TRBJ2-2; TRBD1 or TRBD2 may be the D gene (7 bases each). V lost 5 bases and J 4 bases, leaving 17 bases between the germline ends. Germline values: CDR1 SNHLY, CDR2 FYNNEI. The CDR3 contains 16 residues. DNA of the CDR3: TGTGCCAGCAGTTCCCAGGGGGGGCTGAGCACCGGGGAGCTGTTTTTT. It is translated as CASSSQGGLSTGELFF.

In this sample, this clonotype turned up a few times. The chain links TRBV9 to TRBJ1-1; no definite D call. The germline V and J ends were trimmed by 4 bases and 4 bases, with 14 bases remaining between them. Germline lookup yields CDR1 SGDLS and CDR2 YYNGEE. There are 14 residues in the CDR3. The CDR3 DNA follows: TGTGCCAGCAGCCCCCTCAAACGGACCACTGAAGCTTTCTTT. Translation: CASSPLKRTTEAFF.

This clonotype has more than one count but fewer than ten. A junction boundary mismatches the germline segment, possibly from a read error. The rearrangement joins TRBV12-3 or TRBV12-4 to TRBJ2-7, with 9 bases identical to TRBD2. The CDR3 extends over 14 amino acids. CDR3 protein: CASRLAGDSYEQYF. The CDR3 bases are TGTGCCAGCAGATTAGCGGGAGACTCCTACGAGCAGTACTTC.

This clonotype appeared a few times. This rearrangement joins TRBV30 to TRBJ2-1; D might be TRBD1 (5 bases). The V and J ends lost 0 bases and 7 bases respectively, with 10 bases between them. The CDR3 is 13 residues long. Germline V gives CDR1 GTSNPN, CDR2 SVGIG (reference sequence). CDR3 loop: CAWSVDSGNEQFF. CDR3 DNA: TGTGCCTGGAGTGTTGACAGTGGGAATGAGCAGTTCTTC.

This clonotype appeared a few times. The CDR3 loop is CASSPTGLAETQYF. In nucleotides, the CDR3 is TGTGCCAGCTCACCAACCGGACTAGCGGAGACCCAGTACTTC. The rearrangement uses TRBV18 and TRBJ2-5, with 9 bases matching TRBD2. The CDR3 length is 14 residues. Trimming took 2 bases from V and 5 from J; bases not matched to a gene: 3. Germline assignment: CDR1 KGHSH and CDR2 LQKENI. The variable domain in full, completed from reference TRBV18 and TRBJ2-5, reads NAGVMQNPRHLVRRRGQEARLRCSPMKGHSHVYWYRQLPEEGLKFMVYLQKENIIDESGMPKERFSAEFPKEGPSILRIQQVVRGDSAAYFCASSPTGLAETQYFGPGTRLLVL.

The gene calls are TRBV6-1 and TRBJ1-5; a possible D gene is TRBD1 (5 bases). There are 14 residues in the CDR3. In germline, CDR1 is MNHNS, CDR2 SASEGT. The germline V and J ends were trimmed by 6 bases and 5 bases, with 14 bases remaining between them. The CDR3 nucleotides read TGTGCCAGCAGAGGGACCGACCGTGATCAGCCCCAGCATTTT. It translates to CASRGTDRDQPQHF.

The CDR3 DNA reads TGTGCCACCAGTGTCACGCGGGACTCCCATGAGCAGTTCTTC. Its protein is CATSVTRDSHEQFF. J is TRBJ2-1 and V is TRBV24-1, with a possible D match to TRBD2 (6 bases). Trimming stripped 5 bases from V and 8 bases from J, with 15 bases between. The CDR3 has 14 amino acids. Germline lookup yields CDR1 KGHDR and CDR2 SFDVKD.

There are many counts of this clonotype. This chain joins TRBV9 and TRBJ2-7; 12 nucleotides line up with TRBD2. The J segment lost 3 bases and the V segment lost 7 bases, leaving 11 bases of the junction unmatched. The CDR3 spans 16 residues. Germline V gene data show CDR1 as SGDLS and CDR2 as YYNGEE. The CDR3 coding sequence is TGTGCCAGCGGGTCCTCGACTAGCGGGGGAATCTACGAGCAGTACTTC. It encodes CASGSSTSGGIYEQYF.